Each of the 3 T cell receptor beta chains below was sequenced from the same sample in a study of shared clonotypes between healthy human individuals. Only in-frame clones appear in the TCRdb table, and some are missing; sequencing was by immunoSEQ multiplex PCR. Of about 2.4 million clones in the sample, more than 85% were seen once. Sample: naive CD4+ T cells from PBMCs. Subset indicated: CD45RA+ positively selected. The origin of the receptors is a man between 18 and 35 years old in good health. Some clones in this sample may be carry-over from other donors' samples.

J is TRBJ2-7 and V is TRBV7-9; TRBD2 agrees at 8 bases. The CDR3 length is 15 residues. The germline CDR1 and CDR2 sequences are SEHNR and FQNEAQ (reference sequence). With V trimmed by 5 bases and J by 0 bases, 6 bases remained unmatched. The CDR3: CASSPPGGNSYEQYF. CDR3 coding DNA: TGTGCCAGCAGCCCCCCGGGAGGGAACTCCTACGAGCAGTACTTC.

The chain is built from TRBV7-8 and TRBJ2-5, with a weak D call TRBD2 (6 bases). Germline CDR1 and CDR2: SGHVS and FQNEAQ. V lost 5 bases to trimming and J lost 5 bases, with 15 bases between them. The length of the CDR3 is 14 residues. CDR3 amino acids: CASSMNGGLETQYF. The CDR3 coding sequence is TGTGCCAGCAGCATGAACGGGGGTTTGGAGACCCAGTACTTC. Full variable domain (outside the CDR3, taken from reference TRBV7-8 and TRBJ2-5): GAGVSQSPRYKVAKRGQDVALRCDPISGHVSLFWYQQALGQGPEFLTYFQNEAQLDKSGLPSDRFFAERPEGSVSTLKIQRTQQEDSAVYLCASSMNGGLETQYFGPGTRLLVL.

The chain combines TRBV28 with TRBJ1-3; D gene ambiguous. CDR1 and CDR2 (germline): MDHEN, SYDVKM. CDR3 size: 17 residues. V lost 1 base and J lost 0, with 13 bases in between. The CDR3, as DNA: TGTGCCAGCAGTTTATTGGTCGGAGGCCGCTCTGGAAACACCATATATTTT. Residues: CASSLLVGGRSGNTIYF.